Each of the 25 T cell receptor beta chains below was sequenced from the same sample in a study of blood T cells in healthy people across ages. The second PCR ran about 6 to 12 cycles with a sample-barcoded 5' primer and J-beta primers. TCRdb re-analysed the 5' RACE reads in MiXCR, keeping a single row per CDR3 protein. The sample lists 1.5 million to 2 million distinct CDR3 sequences, about 39% occurring once. The material sequenced was blood. These receptors all come from a human donor in good health.

This rearrangement joins TRBV9 to TRBJ1-6; weak D call: TRBD1 (6 bases). V shed 5 bases and J shed 7 bases, with 13 bases lying between them. The CDR3 totals 14 residues. Per germline, CDR1 SGDLS and CDR2 YYNGEE. CDR3 nucleotides: TGTGCCAGCAGTCAGGACAGTTCCAATTCACCCCTCCACTTT. This codes for CASSQDSSNSPLHF.

The chain carries TRBV18 and TRBJ2-7; D is unresolved. Germline V lookup: CDR1 KGHSH, CDR2 LQKENI. The CDR3 is made up of 15 amino acids. Deletions cut 2 bases from V and 3 bases from J, with 14 bases between. The CDR3 DNA reads as TGTGCCAGCTCACCATTCCAAATCGAGAGCTACGAGCAGTACTTC. This sequence encodes CASSPFQIESYEQYF.

The chain uses TRBV5-1 and TRBJ1-5; D is uncertain. Trimming cost V 3 bases and J 1 base, with 11 bases left between them. This CDR3 comprises 15 residues. Germline V gives CDR1 SGHRS, CDR2 YFSETQ. In DNA form, the CDR3 reads TGCGCCAGCAGCTCTTATGGTGACAGCAATCAGCCCCAGCATTTT. Its translation is CASSSYGDSNQPQHF.

The count of this clonotype is one. V usage is TRBV24-1 and J usage is TRBJ2-1; 8 nucleotides agree with TRBD2. V gave up 7 bases and J gave up 1 base; unmatched junction bases: 8. The CDR3 sequence is 16 residues long. Germline V gives CDR1 KGHDR, CDR2 SFDVKD. This chain's CDR3 is CATSLKSGGSYNEQFF. The CDR3 bases are TGTGCCACCAGCCTAAAAAGCGGGGGTTCCTACAATGAGCAGTTCTTC.

A word on this clonotype: This sequence may be a read error, since a much larger clone differs from it by one base. The V call is TRBV29-1, the J call TRBJ2-7, with TRBD1 matching 8 bases. The CDR3 runs 14 residues. The V segment lost 1 base and the J segment 2 bases; nucleotides outside the gene matches: 4. The germline V gene has CDR1 SQVTM and CDR2 ANQGSEA. CDR3 protein: CSVEGLRGPYEQYF. The CDR3 DNA follows: TGCAGCGTTGAAGGCCTCAGGGGGCCCTACGAGCAGTACTTC.

This chain joins TRBV4-1 and TRBJ2-5; TRBD1 might be the D (6 bases). This CDR3 has 14 amino acids. Trimming stripped 1 base from V and 5 bases from J, with 11 bases between. Germline CDR1 is MGHRA and CDR2 is YSYEKL. In DNA form, the CDR3 reads TGCGCCAGCAGCCAAGGGGCAGGGGACGAGACCCAGTACTTC. Translated: CASSQGAGDETQYF.

The rearrangement joins TRBV24-1 to TRBJ1-2; possible D gene TRBD1, 5 bases. Germline V CDR1 and CDR2: KGHDR, SFDVKD. The V end lost 1 base, the J end lost 8 bases, and 10 bases lay between the germline ends. The CDR3 loop spans 13 amino acids. CDR3 residues: CATSDFQGGGYTF. CDR3 DNA sequence: TGTGCCACCAGTGATTTTCAGGGTGGGGGCTACACCTTC.

The V gene is TRBV13, the J gene TRBJ1-5; D gene ambiguous. Trimming took 2 bases from V and 3 from J, leaving 8 bases between them. The CDR3 has 14 amino acids. Germline CDR1 and CDR2: PRHDT and FYEKMQ (reference sequence). CDR3 nucleotides: TGTGCCAGCAGCTTACCGGGGATCAATCAGCCCCAGCATTTT. Its protein product is CASSLPGINQPQHF.

The chain has TRBV29-1 and TRBJ2-2; D remains unclear. In germline, CDR1 is SQVTM, CDR2 ANQGSEA. The CDR3 sequence is 12 residues long. Trimming cost V 5 bases and J 1 base, with 5 bases left between them. The CDR3 sequence is CSVRLNTGELFF. The CDR3 DNA reads TGCAGCGTTCGATTGAACACCGGGGAGCTGTTTTTT.

This clonotype was seen a handful of times. V usage is TRBV12-3 or TRBV12-4 and J usage is TRBJ1-5, with D uncertain. The V end lost 5 bases, the J end lost 2 bases, and 13 bases lay between the germline ends. The CDR3 is made up of 15 amino acids. CDR3 protein: CASSGKNMGNQPQHF. The CDR3 nucleotides read TGTGCCAGCAGTGGAAAAAACATGGGCAATCAGCCCCAGCATTTT.

The chain is built from TRBV7-2 and TRBJ1-6; D remains ambiguous. The germline CDR1 and CDR2 sequences are SGHTA and FQGNSA. CDR3 length: 14 residues. Trimming removed 5 bases at V and 10 bases at J, with 15 bases between. The CDR3, as DNA: TGTGCCAGCAGCCCTCAACCGACGAGGTCACCCCTCCACTTT. As protein: CASSPQPTRSPLHF.

The V gene is TRBV24-1, the J gene TRBJ2-1; D unresolved. Germline V lookup: CDR1 KGHDR, CDR2 SFDVKD. Between the trimmed V and J ends, which lost 4 bases and 0 bases, there was a span of 9 bases. The CDR3 extends over 15 amino acids. CDR3 bases: TGTGCCACCAGTGAGGGCACCAGCTCCTACAATGAGCAGTTCTTC. It codes for CATSEGTSSYNEQFF.

The genes are TRBV25-1 and TRBJ1-1; 7 bases line up with TRBD1. This CDR3 contains 13 residues. The V gene end was trimmed by 8 bases and the J gene end by 6 bases; junction bases not matched to a gene: 9. Germline loops: CDR1 MGHDK, CDR2 SYGVNS. The chain's CDR3 is CASHHGGGSEAFF. The DNA of the CDR3 is TGTGCCAGCCACCACGGAGGGGGCTCTGAAGCTTTCTTT.

This clonotype came up a few times. In DNA, the CDR3 is TGTGCCAGCAGTTTTGGGACAGGGAAGGGGTACGAGCAGTACTTC. It yields the protein CASSFGTGKGYEQYF. The V gene is TRBV28, the J gene TRBJ2-7; 9 bases align to TRBD1. The junction had 7 bases not matched to a gene; V was cut back by 3 bases and J by 4 bases. The CDR3 sequence is 15 residues long. CDR1 MDHEN and CDR2 SYDVKM come from the germline V gene.

A remark on this clonotype: A much larger clone lies a single base off, so this may be a read error. This rearrangement joins TRBV7-2 to TRBJ2-3, with D unresolved. CDR1 and CDR2 from the germline V gene are SGHTA and FQGNSA. There are 12 residues in the CDR3. In DNA form, the CDR3 reads TGTGCCGGCAGCCCTCCGTCAGATACGCAGTATTTT. This gives the protein CAGSPPSDTQYF.

In its sample, this clonotype was seen a few times. The chain joins TRBV6-5 to TRBJ2-5; TRBD1 is a possible D gene (5 bases). The CDR3 runs to 15 residues. V shed 6 bases and J shed 0 bases, with 14 bases lying between them. CDR1 is MNHEY and CDR2 is SVGAGI in the germline V gene. This chain's CDR3 is CASSKGETNQETQYF. DNA for the CDR3: TGTGCCAGCAGCAAAGGGGAAACTAACCAAGAGACCCAGTACTTC.

There are a few counts of this clonotype. J is TRBJ2-3 and V is TRBV24-1, with 8 bases lining up with TRBD1. The V gene end was trimmed by 2 bases and the J gene end by 8 bases; junction bases not matched to a gene: 8. The germline CDR1 and CDR2 sequences are KGHDR and SFDVKD. The CDR3 has 15 residues. In DNA form, the CDR3 reads TGTGCCACCAGTGATTACCTTAGGACAGGGCTTACGCAGTATTTT. Translation gives CATSDYLRTGLTQYF.

The V and J genes are TRBV20-1 and TRBJ2-1, with a possible D match to TRBD1 (6 bases). V gave up 6 bases and J gave up 3 bases, with 15 bases separating them. CDR3 size: 14 residues. Germline assignment: CDR1 DFQATT and CDR2 SNEGSKA (reference sequence). CDR3 bases: TGCAGTGCAAGGAGACAGGCCCTCTACAATGAGCAGTTCTTC. Its translation: CSARRQALYNEQFF.

The chain links TRBV15 to TRBJ2-7, with a possible D match to TRBD2 (6 bases). The J call may not be correct, given that the DNA end is closer to TRBJ2-5. The CDR3 runs to 13 residues. Germline lookup yields CDR1 LNHNV and CDR2 YYDKDF (reference sequence). CDR3 in amino acids: CATSEGLVETQYF. The DNA for the CDR3 is TGTGCCACCAGCGAGGGACTTGTAGAGACCCAGTACTTC.

The chain couples TRBV6-5 to TRBJ1-2; TRBD1 aligns across 8 bases. V lost 0 bases and J lost 4; bases outside the gene matches: 7. Germline V gene sequence: CDR1 MNHEY, CDR2 SVGAGI. This CDR3 spans 16 amino acids. As DNA, the CDR3 is TGTGCCAGCAGTTACTCGCCGGGACAGGTTGGCTATGGCTACACCTTC. It yields the protein CASSYSPGQVGYGYTF.

This clonotype was seen a few times. The chain has TRBV5-1 and TRBJ2-7, with a possible D match to TRBD2 (6 bases). V lost 0 bases to trimming and J lost 5 bases, with 9 bases between them. Germline CDR1 and CDR2: SGHRS and YFSETQ. This CDR3 has 13 amino acids. The CDR3 here is CASSLGGDDEQYV. The CDR3 DNA reads TGCGCCAGCAGCTTGGGGGGGGACGACGAGCAGTACGTC.

The table lists this clonotype with a few counts. The CDR3 DNA reads TGTGCCAGCAGTGTAGGAGTTACTGGGGCCAACGTCCTGACTTTC. The encoded protein is CASSVGVTGANVLTF. The rearrangement joins TRBV28 to TRBJ2-6, with D hard to call. The CDR3 is 15 amino acids. The germline V and J ends were trimmed by 5 bases and 2 bases, with 10 bases remaining between them. Per germline, CDR1 MDHEN and CDR2 SYDVKM.

A few counts support this clonotype. The chain employs TRBV14 and TRBJ2-3, with D unclear. Germline V gives CDR1 SGHDN, CDR2 FVKESK. The CDR3 is 14 residues long. Trimming removed 4 bases at V and 2 bases at J, with 10 bases between. The CDR3, as DNA: TGTGCCAGCAGCCCCTGGGTCTCCACAGATACGCAGTATTTT. As protein: CASSPWVSTDTQYF.

The rearrangement links TRBV4-1 to TRBJ2-1, with 7 bases matching TRBD1. Germline V gene sequence: CDR1 MGHRA, CDR2 YSYEKL. With 6 bases clipped from V and 8 bases from J, the junction kept 13 bases outside the gene matches. This CDR3 region has 15 residues. In DNA, the CDR3 is TGCGCCAGCAGAAGGTTGTTACAGGGGAACTATGAGCAGTTCTTC. Translated, it gives CASRRLLQGNYEQFF.

Remarks on this clonotype: One end of the junction is discordant with germline, which a read error may explain. The V call is TRBV6-6, the J call TRBJ2-1, with D possibly being TRBD1 (6 bases). Germline V gene sequence: CDR1 MNHNY, CDR2 SVGAGI (reference sequence). This CDR3 spans 13 amino acids. The CDR3 DNA is TGTGCCAGCAGTTACTCAAGAGGGGGTGAGCGGTTCTTC. It codes for CASSYSRGGERFF.